This is a list of T cell receptor beta chains from one sample in a study of cytomegalovirus exposure and HLA in healthy donors. The method was immunoSEQ multiplex PCR; TCRdb's version includes in-frame clones alone and lacks a portion of them. The data show 110,000 to 150,000 clones, roughly four fifths seen once. Sequencing used PBMCs. These receptor sequences come from a woman aged 55-69 years in good health and CMV-seropositive. Each CDR3 is given with its conserved first and last residue. A D gene is named only where the DNA matches it firmly. For some rows the clone size is stated as once, few or many, or as a class when expanded; others skip it.

d_gene,v_gene,j_gene,abundance,CDR3nt,CDR3aa
TRBD2,TRBV11-1,TRBJ2-1,-,TGTGCCAGCAGCCCAGGACTAGCGGGTGGGAATGAGCAGTTCTTC,CASSPGLAGGNEQFF
TRBD1,TRBV2,TRBJ2-3,-,TGTGCCAGCCAAAGGACAGGCATTTCCACAGATACGCAGTATTTT,CASQRTGISTDTQYF
-,TRBV6-5,TRBJ2-7,-,TGTGCCAGCAGCTGGGGGCAGGGGTGGGAGCAGTACTTC,CASSWGQGWEQYF
TRBD2,TRBV28,TRBJ2-7,once,TGTGCCAGCAGGGGTGATAGCGGGATTAACGAGCAGTACTTC,CASRGDSGINEQYF
TRBD2,TRBV2,TRBJ2-1,-,TGTGCCAGCAGCCAGGGACTAGCGGGAGTCAATGAGCAGTTCTTC,CASSQGLAGVNEQFF
TRBD1,TRBV18,TRBJ1-1,once,TGTGCCAGCTCACCCAGGGGGCTCGGGACTGAAGCTTTCTTT,CASSPRGLGTEAFF
TRBD2,TRBV11-2,TRBJ2-7,-,TGTGCCAGCAGCCCCTCCCCTAGCGGCGGGAGGCACTACGAGCAGTACTTC,CASSPSPSGGRHYEQYF
TRBD2,TRBV5-1,TRBJ2-5,-,TGCGCCAGCAATAGGGGCGCTAGCGGGGGCCAAGAGACCCAGTACTTC,CASNRGASGGQETQYF
TRBD1,TRBV25-1,TRBJ2-1,-,TGTGCCAGCAAACGACAGGGAGAGCAGTTCTTC,CASKRQGEQFF
-,TRBV7-2,TRBJ2-3,-,TGTGCCAGCAGCTTAGTTCGAGCCCAAGAACGAGATACGCAGTATTTT,CASSLVRAQERDTQYF
TRBD2,TRBV29-1,TRBJ2-3,-,TGCAGCGTTGAGGGGGGGTGGGGACTAGCGACGTTGAGCACAGATACGCAGTATTTT,CSVEGGWGLATLSTDTQYF
-,TRBV5-1,TRBJ2-1,-,TGCGCCAGCGGGCGGGACGGAAGCTCCTACAATGAGCAGTTCTTC,CASGRDGSSYNEQFF
-,TRBV5-6,TRBJ1-1,-,TGTGCCAGCAGCTTGGCCGGTTATACTGAAGCTTTCTTT,CASSLAGYTEAFF
TRBD1,TRBV5-1,TRBJ1-4,-,TGCGCCAGCAGCTTGGCCGGGACAGGGAAAGAAATACTGTTTTTT,CASSLAGTGKEILFF
TRBD1,TRBV7-8,TRBJ2-6,-,TGTGCCAGCAGCTCCCAGGGGGACAGGGGATTTGGGGCCAACGTCCTGACTTTC,CASSSQGDRGFGANVLTF
-,TRBV5-4,TRBJ1-2,-,TGTGCCAGCAGCTTGGGAGGGAGCTATGGCTACACCTTC,CASSLGGSYGYTF
TRBD1,TRBV7-2,TRBJ2-7,-,TGTGCCAGCAGCGACAGGGGGTACGTCTACGAGCAGTACTTC,CASSDRGYVYEQYF
-,TRBV7-2,TRBJ2-7,-,TGTGCCAGCAGAACTAGCAACTCCTACGAGCAGTACTTC,CASRTSNSYEQYF
TRBD1,TRBV7-2,TRBJ2-7,-,TGTGCCAGCAAGAACAGGGGCCCAACTGGGGACGAGCAGTACTTC,CASKNRGPTGDEQYF
-,TRBV28,TRBJ2-3,-,TGTGCCAGTCGTTTAGGGGGGAGCACAGATACGCAGTATTTT,CASRLGGSTDTQYF
TRBD2,TRBV27,TRBJ2-7,-,TGTGCCAGCAGCGGACTAGCGGGAGGTTCCTACGAGCAGTACTTC,CASSGLAGGSYEQYF
TRBD1,TRBV13,TRBJ2-5,-,TGTGCCAGCAGCTTAGGGGACAGGGGGCGGGAGACCCAGTACTTC,CASSLGDRGRETQYF
TRBD2,TRBV2,TRBJ2-3,few,TGTGCCAGCAGTGAAGATGCGGGAGGGGAGGTAGATACGCAGTATTTT,CASSEDAGGEVDTQYF
TRBD2,TRBV5-4,TRBJ2-7,-,TGTGCCAGCAGCAAATTAGCGGGAGGACGATACGAGCAGTACTTC,CASSKLAGGRYEQYF
-,TRBV6-5,TRBJ1-1,-,TGTGCCAGCAGCTACGGGGCGTACGGGAACACTGAAGCTTTCTTT,CASSYGAYGNTEAFF
-,TRBV30,TRBJ1-5,-,TGTGCCTGGCCCGCCAGGGGCGGTAGGAGCAATCAGCCCCAGCATTTT,CAWPARGGRSNQPQHF
-,TRBV5-1,TRBJ2-1,once,TGCGCCAGCAGCACAGGGACCTACAATGAGCAGTTCTTC,CASSTGTYNEQFF
-,TRBV28,TRBJ2-7,-,TGTGCCAGCAGTGAGCCCTGGCAGGGTTACGAGCAGTACTTC,CASSEPWQGYEQYF
-,TRBV6-1,TRBJ2-7,few,TGTGCCAGCAGTGCCTCGTATTCCTACGAGCAGTACTTC,CASSASYSYEQYF
-,TRBV28,TRBJ2-3,-,TGTGCCGTCAGGGGCCGCCGCACAGATACGCAGTATTTT,CAVRGRRTDTQYF
TRBD2,TRBV9,TRBJ2-3,few,TGTGCCAGCAGCGTTAGCGGGAGGAATCCCGATACGCAGTATTTT,CASSVSGRNPDTQYF
TRBD2,TRBV2,TRBJ2-3,-,TGTGCCAGCACCCACCCTCGACTAGCGGGACAGGCGCAGTATTTT,CASTHPRLAGQAQYF
-,TRBV7-2,TRBJ1-1,few,TGTGCCAGCAGCTTCGACTCAAACACTGAAGCTTTCTTT,CASSFDSNTEAFF
TRBD2,TRBV6-6,TRBJ2-7,-,TGTGCCAGCAGAAGCGCCGGGACTAGCGGGATTTACGAGCAGTACTTC,CASRSAGTSGIYEQYF
TRBD1,TRBV6-1,TRBJ2-7,-,TGTGCCAGCACAGACAGGGGGGCCTACGAGCAGTACTTC,CASTDRGAYEQYF
-,TRBV19,TRBJ1-2,-,TGTGCCAGTAGTACCCAACTTGGTGTAGGGGATGGCTACACCTTC,CASSTQLGVGDGYTF
-,TRBV15,TRBJ1-1,-,TGTGCCACCAGCAGAGAATTATTGGGGGGCACTGAAGCTTTCTTT,CATSRELLGGTEAFF